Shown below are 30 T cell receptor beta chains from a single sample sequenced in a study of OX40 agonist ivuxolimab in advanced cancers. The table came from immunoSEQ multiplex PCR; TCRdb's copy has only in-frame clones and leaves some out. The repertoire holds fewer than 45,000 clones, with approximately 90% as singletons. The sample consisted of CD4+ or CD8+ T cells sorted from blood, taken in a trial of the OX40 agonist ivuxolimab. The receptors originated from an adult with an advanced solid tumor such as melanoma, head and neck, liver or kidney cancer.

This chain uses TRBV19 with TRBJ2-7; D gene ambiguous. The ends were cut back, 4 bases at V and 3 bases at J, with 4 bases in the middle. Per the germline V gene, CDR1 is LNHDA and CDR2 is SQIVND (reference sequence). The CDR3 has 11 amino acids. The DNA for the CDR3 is TGTGCCAGTAGTACCCACTACGAGCAGTACTTC. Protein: CASSTHYEQYF.

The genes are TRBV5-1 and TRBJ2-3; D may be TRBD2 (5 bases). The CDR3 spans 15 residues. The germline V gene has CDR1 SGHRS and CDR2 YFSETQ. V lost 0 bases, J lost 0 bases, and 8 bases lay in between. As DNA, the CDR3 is TGCGCCAGCAGCTTGGATAGGACTAGCACAGATACGCAGTATTTT. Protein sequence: CASSLDRTSTDTQYF.

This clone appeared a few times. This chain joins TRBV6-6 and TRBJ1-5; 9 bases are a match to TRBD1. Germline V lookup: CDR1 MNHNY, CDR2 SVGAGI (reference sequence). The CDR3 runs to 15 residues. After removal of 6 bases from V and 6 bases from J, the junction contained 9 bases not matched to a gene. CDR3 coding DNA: TGTGCCAGCAGACCCACAGGGGGCGGGAGTCAGCCCCAGCATTTT. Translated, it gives CASRPTGGGSQPQHF.

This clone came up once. CDR3 nucleotide sequence: TGTGCCAGCAGCTTAACAGCGGGGAGCTCCTACGAGCAGTACTTC. Translating it yields CASSLTAGSSYEQYF. The chain uses TRBV7-3 and TRBJ2-7, with TRBD2 matching 7 bases. CDR3 length: 15 residues. Germline CDR1 reads SGHTA; CDR2 reads FQGTGA. V lost 0 bases and J lost 0; bases outside the gene matches: 2.

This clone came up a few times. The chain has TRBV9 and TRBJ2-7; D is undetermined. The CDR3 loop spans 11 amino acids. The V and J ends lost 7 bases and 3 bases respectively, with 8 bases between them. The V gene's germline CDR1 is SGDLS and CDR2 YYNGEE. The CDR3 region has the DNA TGTGCCAGCGGGGTGGACTACGAGCAGTACTTC. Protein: CASGVDYEQYF.

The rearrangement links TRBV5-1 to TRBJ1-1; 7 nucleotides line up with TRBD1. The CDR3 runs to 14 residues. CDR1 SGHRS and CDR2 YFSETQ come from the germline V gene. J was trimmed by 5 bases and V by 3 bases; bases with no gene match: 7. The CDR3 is CASSSQGTVTEAFF. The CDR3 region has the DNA TGCGCCAGCAGCTCCCAAGGGACAGTAACTGAAGCTTTCTTT.

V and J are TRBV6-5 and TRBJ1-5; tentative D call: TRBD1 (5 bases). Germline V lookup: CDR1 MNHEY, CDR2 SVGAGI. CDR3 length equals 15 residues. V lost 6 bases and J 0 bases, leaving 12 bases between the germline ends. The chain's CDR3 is CASRAGLYSNQPQHF. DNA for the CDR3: TGTGCCAGCAGAGCAGGGTTATATAGCAATCAGCCCCAGCATTTT.

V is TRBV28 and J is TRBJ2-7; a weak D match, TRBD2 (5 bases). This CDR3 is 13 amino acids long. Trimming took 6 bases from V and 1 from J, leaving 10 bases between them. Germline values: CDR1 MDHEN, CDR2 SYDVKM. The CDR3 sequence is CASRGDVSYEQYF. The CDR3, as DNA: TGTGCCAGCAGGGGAGACGTTTCCTACGAGCAGTACTTC.

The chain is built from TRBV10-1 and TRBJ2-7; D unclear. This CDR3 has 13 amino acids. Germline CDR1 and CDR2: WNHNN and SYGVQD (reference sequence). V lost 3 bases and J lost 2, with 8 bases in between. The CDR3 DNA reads TGCGCCAGCAGTGATTACGGAACCTACGAGCAGTACTTC. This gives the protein CASSDYGTYEQYF.

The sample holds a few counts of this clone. CDR3 sequence (DNA): TGTGCCAGCAGCCGGGACAGGCAAAGAAACACTGAAGCTTTCTTT. Translation gives CASSRDRQRNTEAFF. The chain joins TRBV28 to TRBJ1-1; TRBD1 matches 8 bases. CDR1 MDHEN and CDR2 SYDVKM come from the germline V gene. The ends lost 6 bases at V and 2 bases at J; junction bases unmatched: 8. The CDR3 has 15 amino acids.

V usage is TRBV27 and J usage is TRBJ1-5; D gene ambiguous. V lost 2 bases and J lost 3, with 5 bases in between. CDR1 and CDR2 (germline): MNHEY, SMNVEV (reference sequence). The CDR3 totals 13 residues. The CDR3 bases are TGTGCCAGCAGTTTACAGTTCAATCAGCCCCAGCATTTT. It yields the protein CASSLQFNQPQHF.

CDR3 protein: CASSTHGGGGNEKLFF. The CDR3 DNA reads as TGTGCCAGCAGTACCCACGGGGGGGGAGGTAATGAAAAACTGTTTTTT. The chain combines TRBV28 with TRBJ1-4, with a possible D match to TRBD1 (5 bases). Germline CDR1 reads MDHEN; CDR2 reads SYDVKM. Trimming cost V 5 bases and J 4 bases, with 17 bases left between them. The CDR3 extends over 16 amino acids.

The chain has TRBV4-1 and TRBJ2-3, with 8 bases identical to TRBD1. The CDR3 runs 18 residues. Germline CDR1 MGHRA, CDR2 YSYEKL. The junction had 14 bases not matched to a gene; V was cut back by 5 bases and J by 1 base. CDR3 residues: CASSTPAPGGRGTDTQYF. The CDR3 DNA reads TGCGCCAGCAGCACCCCCGCCCCAGGGGGCAGGGGCACAGATACGCAGTATTTT.

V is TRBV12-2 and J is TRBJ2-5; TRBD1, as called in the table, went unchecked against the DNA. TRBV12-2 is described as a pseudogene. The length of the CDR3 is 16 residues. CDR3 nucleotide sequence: TGTGCAAGTCGCACCCCTTTGGGGCGCCCTAACGAGACCCAGTACTTC. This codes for CASRTPLGRPNETQYF.

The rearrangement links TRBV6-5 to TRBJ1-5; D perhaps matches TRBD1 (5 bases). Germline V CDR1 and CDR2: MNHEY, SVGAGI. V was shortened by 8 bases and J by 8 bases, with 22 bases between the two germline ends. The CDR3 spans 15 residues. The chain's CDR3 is CASRWGGNSWEPQHF. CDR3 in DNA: TGTGCCAGCCGTTGGGGGGGGAACAGCTGGGAGCCCCAGCATTTT.

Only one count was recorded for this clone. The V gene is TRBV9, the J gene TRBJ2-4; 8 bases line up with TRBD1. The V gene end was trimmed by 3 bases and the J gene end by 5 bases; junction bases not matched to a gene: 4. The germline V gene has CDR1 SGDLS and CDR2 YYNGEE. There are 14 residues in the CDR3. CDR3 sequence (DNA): TGTGCCAGCAGCGCAGACAGGGGAGAAAACATTCAGTACTTC. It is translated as CASSADRGENIQYF.

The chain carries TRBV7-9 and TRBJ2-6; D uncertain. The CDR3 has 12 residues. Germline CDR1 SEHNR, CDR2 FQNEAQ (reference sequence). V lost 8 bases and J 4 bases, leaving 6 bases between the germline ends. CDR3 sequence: CASEGGANVLTF. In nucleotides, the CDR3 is TGTGCCAGCGAAGGCGGGGCCAACGTCCTGACTTTC.

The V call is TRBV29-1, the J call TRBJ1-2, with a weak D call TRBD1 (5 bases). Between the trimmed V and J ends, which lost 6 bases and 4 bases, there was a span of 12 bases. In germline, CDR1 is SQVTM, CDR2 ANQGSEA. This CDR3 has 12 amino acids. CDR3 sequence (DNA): TGCAGCGTCTCGGACACGAGCTATGGCTACACCTTC. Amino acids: CSVSDTSYGYTF.

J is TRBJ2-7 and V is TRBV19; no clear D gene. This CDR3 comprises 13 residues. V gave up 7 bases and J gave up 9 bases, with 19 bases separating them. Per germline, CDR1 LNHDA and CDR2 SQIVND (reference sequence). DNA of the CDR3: TGTGCCAGTAATCCCACGGGTCTGGATAGGCAGTACTTC. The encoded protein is CASNPTGLDRQYF.

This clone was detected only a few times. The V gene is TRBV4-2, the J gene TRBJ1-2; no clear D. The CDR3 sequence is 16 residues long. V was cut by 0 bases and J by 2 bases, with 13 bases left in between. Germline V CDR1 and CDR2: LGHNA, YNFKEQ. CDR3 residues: CASSQDWRAPNYGYTF. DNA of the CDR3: TGTGCCAGCAGCCAAGATTGGAGGGCACCGAACTATGGCTACACCTTC.

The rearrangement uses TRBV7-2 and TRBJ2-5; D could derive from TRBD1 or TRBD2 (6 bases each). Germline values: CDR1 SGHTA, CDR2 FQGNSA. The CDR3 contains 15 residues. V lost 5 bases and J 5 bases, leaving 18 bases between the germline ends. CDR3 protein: CASSPAGQGRETQYF. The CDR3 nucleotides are TGTGCCAGCAGCCCAGCTGGCCAGGGGAGGGAGACCCAGTACTTC.

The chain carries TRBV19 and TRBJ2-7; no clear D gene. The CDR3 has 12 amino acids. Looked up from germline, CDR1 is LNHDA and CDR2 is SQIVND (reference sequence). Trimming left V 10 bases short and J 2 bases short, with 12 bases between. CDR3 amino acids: CATSDSPYEQYF. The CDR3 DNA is TGTGCCACTTCGGATAGCCCCTACGAGCAGTACTTC. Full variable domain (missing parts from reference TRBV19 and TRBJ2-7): DGGITQSPKYLFRKEGQNVTLSCEQNLNHDAMYWYRQDPGQGLRLIYYSQIVNDFQKGDIAEGYSVSREKKESFPLTVTSAQKNPTAFYLCATSDSPYEQYFGPGTRLTVT.

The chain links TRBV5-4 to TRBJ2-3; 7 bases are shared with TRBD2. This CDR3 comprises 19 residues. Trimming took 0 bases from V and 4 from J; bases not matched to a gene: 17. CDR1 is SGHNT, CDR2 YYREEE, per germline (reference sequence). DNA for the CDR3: TGTGCCAGCAGCTTGGGTAGCGGGTCTATAAGGTTATCGGCAGATACGCAGTATTTT. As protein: CASSLGSGSIRLSADTQYF. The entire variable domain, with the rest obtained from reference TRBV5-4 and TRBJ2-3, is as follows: ETGVTQSPTHLIKTRGQQVTLRCSSQSGHNTVSWYQQALGQGPQFIFQYYREEENGRGNFPPRFSGLQFPNYSSELNVNALELDDSALYLCASSLGSGSIRLSADTQYFGPGTRLTVL.

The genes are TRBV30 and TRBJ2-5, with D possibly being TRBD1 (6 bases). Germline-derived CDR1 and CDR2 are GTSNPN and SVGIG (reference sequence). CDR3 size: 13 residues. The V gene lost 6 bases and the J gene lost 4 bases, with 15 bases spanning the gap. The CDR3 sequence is CACLQGLRETQYF. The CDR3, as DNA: TGTGCCTGCCTCCAGGGGCTCAGAGAGACCCAGTACTTC.

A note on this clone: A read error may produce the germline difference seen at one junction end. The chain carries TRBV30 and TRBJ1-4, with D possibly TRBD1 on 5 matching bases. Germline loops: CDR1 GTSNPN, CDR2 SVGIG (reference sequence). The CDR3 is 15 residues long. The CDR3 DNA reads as TGTGCCTGTAGTGAACTGACAGTCACTAATGAAAAACTGTTTTTT. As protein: CACSELTVTNEKLFF.

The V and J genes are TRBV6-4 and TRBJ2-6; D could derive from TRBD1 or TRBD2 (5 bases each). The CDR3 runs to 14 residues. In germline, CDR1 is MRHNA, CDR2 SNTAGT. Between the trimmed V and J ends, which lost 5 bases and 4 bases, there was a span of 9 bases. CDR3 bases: TGTGCCAGCAGTCCAGGGACCGGGGCCAACGTCCTGACTTTC. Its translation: CASSPGTGANVLTF.

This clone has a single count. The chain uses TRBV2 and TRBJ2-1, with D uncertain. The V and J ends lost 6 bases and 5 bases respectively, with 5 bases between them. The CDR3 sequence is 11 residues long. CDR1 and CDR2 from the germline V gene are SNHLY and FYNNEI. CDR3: CASSVDNEQFF. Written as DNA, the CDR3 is TGTGCCAGCAGCGTAGACAATGAGCAGTTCTTC.

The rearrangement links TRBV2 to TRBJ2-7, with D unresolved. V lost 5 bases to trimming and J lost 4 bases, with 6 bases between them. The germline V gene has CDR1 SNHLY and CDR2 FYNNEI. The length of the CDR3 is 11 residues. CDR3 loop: CASSPAYEQYF. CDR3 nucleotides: TGTGCCAGCAGTCCCGCTTACGAGCAGTACTTC.

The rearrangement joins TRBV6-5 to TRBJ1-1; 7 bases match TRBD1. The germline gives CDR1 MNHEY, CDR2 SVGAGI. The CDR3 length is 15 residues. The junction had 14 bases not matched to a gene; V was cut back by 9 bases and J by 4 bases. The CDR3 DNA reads TGTGCCAGTGGTTTTGACAGGGTGGGCGTCACTGAAGCTTTCTTT. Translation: CASGFDRVGVTEAFF.

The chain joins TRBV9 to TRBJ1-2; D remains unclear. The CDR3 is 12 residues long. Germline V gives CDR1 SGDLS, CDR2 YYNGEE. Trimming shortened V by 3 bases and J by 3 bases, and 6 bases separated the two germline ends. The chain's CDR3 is CASSADHYGYTF. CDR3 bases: TGTGCCAGCAGCGCCGACCACTATGGCTACACCTTC.